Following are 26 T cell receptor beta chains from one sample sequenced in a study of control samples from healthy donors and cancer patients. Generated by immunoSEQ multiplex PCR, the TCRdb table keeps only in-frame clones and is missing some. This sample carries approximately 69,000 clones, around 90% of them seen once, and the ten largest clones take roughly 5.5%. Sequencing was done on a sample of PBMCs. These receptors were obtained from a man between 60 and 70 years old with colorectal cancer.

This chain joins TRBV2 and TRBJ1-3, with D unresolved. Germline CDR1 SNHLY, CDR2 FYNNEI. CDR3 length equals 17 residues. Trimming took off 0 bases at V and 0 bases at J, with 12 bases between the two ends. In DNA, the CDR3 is TGTGCCAGCAGTGAAGCGGGAGGGATCGACTCTGGAAACACCATATATTTT. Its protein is CASSEAGGIDSGNTIYF.

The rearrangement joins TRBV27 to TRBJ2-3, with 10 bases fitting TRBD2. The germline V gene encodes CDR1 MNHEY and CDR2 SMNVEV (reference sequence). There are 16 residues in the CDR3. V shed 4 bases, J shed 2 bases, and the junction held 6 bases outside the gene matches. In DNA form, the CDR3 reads TGTGCCAGCAGTTCGTTACTAGCGGGGCTCACAGATACGCAGTATTTT. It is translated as CASSSLLAGLTDTQYF.

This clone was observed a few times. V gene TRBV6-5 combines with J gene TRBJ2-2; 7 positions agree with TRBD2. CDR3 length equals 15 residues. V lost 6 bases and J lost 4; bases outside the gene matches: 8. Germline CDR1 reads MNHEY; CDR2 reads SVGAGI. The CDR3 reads CASRLTSSSTGELFF. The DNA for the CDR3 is TGTGCCAGCAGGCTGACTAGCAGTAGCACCGGGGAGCTGTTTTTT.

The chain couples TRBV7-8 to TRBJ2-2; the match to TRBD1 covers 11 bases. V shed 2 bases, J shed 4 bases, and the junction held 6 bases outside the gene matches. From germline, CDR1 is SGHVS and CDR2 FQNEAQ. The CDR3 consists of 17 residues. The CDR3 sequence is CASSLTDRGLVTGELFF. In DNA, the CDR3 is TGTGCCAGCAGCTTAACGGACAGGGGGCTGGTCACCGGGGAGCTGTTTTTT.

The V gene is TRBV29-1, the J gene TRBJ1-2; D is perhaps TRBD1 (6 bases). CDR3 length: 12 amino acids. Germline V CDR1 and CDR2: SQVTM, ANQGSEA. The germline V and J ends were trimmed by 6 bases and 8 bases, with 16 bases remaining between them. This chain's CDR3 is CSVAQGIGGYTF. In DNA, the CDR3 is TGCAGCGTCGCACAGGGAATAGGAGGCTACACCTTC.

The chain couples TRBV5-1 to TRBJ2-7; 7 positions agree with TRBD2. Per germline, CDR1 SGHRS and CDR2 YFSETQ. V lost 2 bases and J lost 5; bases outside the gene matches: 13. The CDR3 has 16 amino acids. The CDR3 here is CASSFTPPVGGDEQYF. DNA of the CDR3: TGCGCCAGCAGCTTCACCCCACCTGTGGGGGGGGACGAGCAGTACTTC.

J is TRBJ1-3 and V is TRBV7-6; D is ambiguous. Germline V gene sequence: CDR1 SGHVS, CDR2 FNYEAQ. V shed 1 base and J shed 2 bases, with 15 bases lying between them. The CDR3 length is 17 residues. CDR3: CASSLGPGREPGNTIYF. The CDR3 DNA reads TGTGCCAGCAGCTTAGGCCCTGGACGGGAGCCTGGAAACACCATATATTTT.

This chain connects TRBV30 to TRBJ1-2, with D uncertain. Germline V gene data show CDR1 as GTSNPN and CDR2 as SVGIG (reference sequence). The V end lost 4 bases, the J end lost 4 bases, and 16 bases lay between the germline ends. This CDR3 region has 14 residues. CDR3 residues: CAWTSPHRGYGYTF. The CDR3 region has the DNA TGTGCCTGGACCTCGCCTCACCGGGGCTATGGCTACACCTTC.

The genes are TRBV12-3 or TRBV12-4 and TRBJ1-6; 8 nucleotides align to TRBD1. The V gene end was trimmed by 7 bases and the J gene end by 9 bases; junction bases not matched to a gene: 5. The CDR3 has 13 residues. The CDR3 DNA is TGTGCCAGCACCTCCGACAGGGGTTCACCCCTCCACTTT. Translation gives CASTSDRGSPLHF.

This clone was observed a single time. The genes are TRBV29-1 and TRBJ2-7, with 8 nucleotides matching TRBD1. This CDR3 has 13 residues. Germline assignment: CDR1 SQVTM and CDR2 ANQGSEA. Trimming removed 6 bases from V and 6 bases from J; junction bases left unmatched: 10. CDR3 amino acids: CSVVGQGRSEQYF. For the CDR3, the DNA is TGCAGCGTGGTCGGACAGGGACGTAGCGAGCAGTACTTC.

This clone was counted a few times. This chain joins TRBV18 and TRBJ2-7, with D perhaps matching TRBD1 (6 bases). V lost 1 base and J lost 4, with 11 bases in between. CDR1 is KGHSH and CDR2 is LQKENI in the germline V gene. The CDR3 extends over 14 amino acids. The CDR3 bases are TGTGCCAGCTCACCACAGGGGCAGGGGTACGAGCAGTACTTC. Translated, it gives CASSPQGQGYEQYF.

The CDR3 loop reads CASSVLASNSPLHF. Written as DNA, the CDR3 is TGTGCCAGCAGTGTTTTGGCCTCGAATTCACCCCTCCACTTT. The V and J genes are TRBV2 and TRBJ1-6; D unclear. Trimming pared 4 bases from V and 7 bases from J, leaving 11 bases between. The CDR3 extends over 14 amino acids. The germline gives CDR1 SNHLY, CDR2 FYNNEI.

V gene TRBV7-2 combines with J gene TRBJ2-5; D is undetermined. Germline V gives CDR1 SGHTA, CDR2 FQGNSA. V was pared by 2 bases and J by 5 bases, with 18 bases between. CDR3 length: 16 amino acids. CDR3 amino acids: CASSLSPRGPKETQYF. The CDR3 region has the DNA TGTGCCAGCAGCTTATCGCCCCGCGGACCGAAGGAGACCCAGTACTTC.

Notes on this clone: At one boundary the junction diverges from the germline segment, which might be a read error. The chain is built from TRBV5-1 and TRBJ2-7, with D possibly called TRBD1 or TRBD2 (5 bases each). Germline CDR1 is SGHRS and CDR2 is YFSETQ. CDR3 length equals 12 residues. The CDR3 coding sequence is TGCGCCAGCAGCTTGGCCGGGGCTCCGCGAGACTTC. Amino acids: CASSLAGAPRDF.

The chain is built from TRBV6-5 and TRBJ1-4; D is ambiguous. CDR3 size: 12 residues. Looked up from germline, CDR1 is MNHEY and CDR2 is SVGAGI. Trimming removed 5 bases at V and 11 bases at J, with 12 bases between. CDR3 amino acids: CASSPPAGKLFF. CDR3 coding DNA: TGTGCCAGCAGTCCCCCGGCCGGGAAACTGTTTTTT.

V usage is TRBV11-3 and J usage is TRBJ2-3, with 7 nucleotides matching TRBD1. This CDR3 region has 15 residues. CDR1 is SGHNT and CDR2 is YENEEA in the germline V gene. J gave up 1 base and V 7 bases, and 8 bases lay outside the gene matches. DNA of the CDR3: TGTGCCAGCATCAAGGACAGGATGGGCACAGATACGCAGTATTTT. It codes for CASIKDRMGTDTQYF.

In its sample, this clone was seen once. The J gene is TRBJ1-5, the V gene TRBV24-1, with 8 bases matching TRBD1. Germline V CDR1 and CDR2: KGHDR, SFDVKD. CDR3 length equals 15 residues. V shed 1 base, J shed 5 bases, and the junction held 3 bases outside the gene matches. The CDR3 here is CATSDFTGGDQPQHF. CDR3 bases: TGTGCCACCAGTGATTTCACAGGGGGAGATCAGCCCCAGCATTTT.

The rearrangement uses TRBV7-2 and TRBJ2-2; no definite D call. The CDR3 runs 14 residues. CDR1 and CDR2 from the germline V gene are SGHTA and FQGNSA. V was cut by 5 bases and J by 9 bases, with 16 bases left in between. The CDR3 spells CASSLDRADRELFF. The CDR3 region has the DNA TGTGCCAGCAGCCTAGATCGGGCCGACCGGGAGCTGTTTTTT.

The CDR3 sequence: CASSLQSNQPQHF. The CDR3 bases are TGTGCCAGCAGCTTACAGAGCAATCAGCCCCAGCATTTT. The chain links TRBV11-1 to TRBJ1-5; D is uncertain. Deletions cut 2 bases from V and 1 base from J, with 3 bases between. Germline loops: CDR1 SGHAT, CDR2 FQDESV (reference sequence). CDR3 length equals 13 residues. The complete variable domain, with remaining parts taken from reference TRBV11-1 and TRBJ1-5, reads EAEVAQSPRYKITEKSQAVAFWCDPISGHATLYWYRQILGQGPELLVQFQDESVVDDSQLPKDRFSAERLKGVDSTLKIQPAELGDSAMYLCASSLQSNQPQHFGDGTRLSIL.

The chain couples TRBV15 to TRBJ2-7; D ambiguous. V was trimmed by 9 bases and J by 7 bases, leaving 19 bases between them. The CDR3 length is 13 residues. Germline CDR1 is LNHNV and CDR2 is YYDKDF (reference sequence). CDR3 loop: CATSGAAYGEQYF. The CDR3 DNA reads TGTGCCACATCCGGTGCCGCTTACGGGGAGCAGTACTTC. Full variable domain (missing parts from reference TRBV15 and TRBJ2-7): DAMVIQNPRYQVTQFGKPVTLSCSQTLNHNVMYWYQQKSSQAPKLLFHYYDKDFNNEADTPDNFQSRRPNTSFCFLDIRSPGLGDTAMYLCATSGAAYGEQYFGPGTRLTVT.

The CDR3 loop is CASSVESGGPKGGTQYF. The CDR3 bases are TGTGCCAGCAGCGTAGAGTCGGGGGGACCTAAAGGGGGTACGCAGTATTTT. The chain couples TRBV9 to TRBJ2-3; TRBD2 is a possible D gene (7 bases). Trimming took off 0 bases at V and 8 bases at J, with 22 bases between the two ends. The CDR3 runs 17 residues. Germline CDR1 and CDR2: SGDLS and YYNGEE.

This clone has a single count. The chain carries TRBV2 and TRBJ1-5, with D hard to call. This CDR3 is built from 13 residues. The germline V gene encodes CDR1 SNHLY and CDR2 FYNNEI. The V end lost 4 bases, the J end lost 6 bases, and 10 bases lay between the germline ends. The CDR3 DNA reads TGTGCCAGCAGTGTAAGCGGAGGTCAGCCCCAGCATTTT. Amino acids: CASSVSGGQPQHF.

The CDR3 DNA reads TGTGCCAGCAGCCGGGGTACCTTCAGGTCCTACAATGAGCAGTTCTTC. This codes for CASSRGTFRSYNEQFF. This chain uses TRBV6-4 with TRBJ2-1, with D possibly TRBD2 on 5 matching bases. Trimming removed 6 bases at V and 1 base at J, with 16 bases between. Germline V gene lookup returns CDR1 MRHNA and CDR2 SNTAGT. This CDR3 has 16 amino acids.

CDR3 DNA sequence: TGTGCCAGCAGCTTCGACAGGCTGAAATACAATGAGCAGTTCTTC. This encodes CASSFDRLKYNEQFF. This sequence joins TRBV5-4 and TRBJ2-1, with a tentative D call TRBD1 (6 bases). Germline values: CDR1 SGHNT, CDR2 YYREEE (reference sequence). The CDR3 is made up of 15 amino acids. The V end lost 2 bases, the J end lost 4 bases, and 13 bases lay between the germline ends.

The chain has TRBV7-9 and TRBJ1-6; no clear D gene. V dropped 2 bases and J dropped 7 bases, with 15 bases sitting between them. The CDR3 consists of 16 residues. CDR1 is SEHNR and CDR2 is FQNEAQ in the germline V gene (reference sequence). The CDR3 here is CASSLSVGAPNSPLHF. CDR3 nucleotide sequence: TGTGCCAGCAGCTTAAGCGTGGGCGCCCCCAATTCACCCCTCCACTTT.

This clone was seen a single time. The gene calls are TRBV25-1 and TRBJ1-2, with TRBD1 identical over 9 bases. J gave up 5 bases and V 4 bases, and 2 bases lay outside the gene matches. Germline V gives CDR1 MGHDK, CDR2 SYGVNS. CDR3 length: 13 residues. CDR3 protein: CASSVTGGYGYTF. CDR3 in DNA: TGTGCCAGCAGTGTGACAGGGGGGTATGGCTACACCTTC.